A single sample is the source of the 18 T cell receptor beta chains below, sequenced in a study of cytomegalovirus exposure and HLA in healthy donors. PCR used 60 Vbeta primers and 13 Jbeta primers. Here immunoSEQ multiplex PCR was the method, and the copy in TCRdb shows in-frame clones only, minus some. Of some 190,000 clones in the sample, around 85% are singletons; the top ten hold 1%. Sequenced material: PBMCs. All receptors come from a boy aged 2 to 10 in good health and CMV-seronegative.

This clone was seen a single time. The chain joins TRBV7-9 to TRBJ1-1; D gene unclear. Trimming took off 10 bases at V and 0 bases at J, with 24 bases between the two ends. The CDR3 is made up of 17 amino acids. Germline lookup yields CDR1 SEHNR and CDR2 FQNEAQ (reference sequence). The CDR3, as DNA: TGTGCCACAGAGAGTACGGGGAAGGGAAACTTGAACACTGAAGCTTTCTTT. Protein: CATESTGKGNLNTEAFF.

The genes are TRBV29-1 and TRBJ1-1; D unresolved. CDR3 length: 10 residues. V lost 7 bases, J lost 9 bases, and 12 bases lay in between. Germline V gives CDR1 SQVTM, CDR2 ANQGSEA. As DNA, the CDR3 is TGCAGCGGTTGGGGAGGTAAAGCTTTCTTT. This translates into CSGWGGKAFF. Full variable domain (remainder filled in from reference TRBV29-1 and TRBJ1-1): SAVISQKPSRDICQRGTSLTIQCQVDSQVTMMFWYRQQPGQSLTLIATANQGSEATYESGFVIDKFPISRPNLTFSTLTVSNMSPEDSSIYLCSGWGGKAFFGQGTRLTVV.

This clone was counted once. The chain carries TRBV5-1 and TRBJ1-3; the match to TRBD1 covers 9 bases. The CDR3 has 14 residues. Germline V CDR1 and CDR2: SGHRS, YFSETQ. The V and J ends lost 4 bases and 4 bases, in that order; junction bases with no gene match: 3. CDR3 sequence reads: CASSLDRGGNTIYF. The CDR3 coding sequence is TGCGCCAGCAGCCTGGACAGGGGCGGAAACACCATATATTTT.

This chain connects TRBV15 to TRBJ2-2, with 9 positions matching TRBD1. The CDR3 totals 15 residues. Germline CDR1 LNHNV, CDR2 YYDKDF (reference sequence). J gave up 4 bases and V 7 bases, and 7 bases lay outside the gene matches. In DNA form, the CDR3 reads TGTGCCACCAACGTTGACAGGGGGGTCACCGGGGAGCTGTTTTTT. Its translation is CATNVDRGVTGELFF.

Here the CDR3 DNA reads TGTGCCAGCAGTAAAAACCAATGGACAGGGCTCCGCTATGGCTACACCTTC. Translated: CASSKNQWTGLRYGYTF. The V and J genes are TRBV28 and TRBJ1-2, with TRBD1 matching 8 bases. The CDR3 length is 17 residues. From germline, CDR1 is MDHEN and CDR2 SYDVKM. After removal of 5 bases from V and 4 bases from J, the junction contained 15 bases not matched to a gene.

The V gene is TRBV2, the J gene TRBJ2-2; TRBD2 matches 14 bases. The CDR3 covers 17 residues. The germline V gene has CDR1 SNHLY and CDR2 FYNNEI. The J segment lost 5 bases and the V segment lost 5 bases, leaving 7 bases of the junction unmatched. The CDR3 here is CASSLGLAGVRTGELFF. The CDR3, as DNA: TGTGCCAGCAGTCTGGGACTAGCGGGAGTGAGGACCGGGGAGCTGTTTTTT.

This clone has only a few counts. The chain carries TRBV2 and TRBJ1-4; D perhaps matches TRBD1 (5 bases). The CDR3 length is 15 residues. Trimming took 1 base from V and 0 from J, leaving 6 bases between them. Germline CDR1 is SNHLY and CDR2 is FYNNEI. The CDR3 spells CASSEDRTTNEKLFF. The CDR3 nucleotides read TGTGCCAGCAGTGAAGACAGGACAACTAATGAAAAACTGTTTTTT. The whole variable domain, remainder taken from reference TRBV2 and TRBJ1-4, is EPEVTQTPSHQVTQMGQEVILRCVPISNHLYFYWYRQILGQKVEFLVSFYNNEISEKSEIFDDQFSVERPDGSNFTLKIRSTKLEDSAMYFCASSEDRTTNEKLFFGSGTQLSVL.

The CDR3 sequence: CASSRTRAATNEKLFF. The CDR3 DNA follows: TGTGCCAGTAGTAGAACTAGAGCAGCAACTAATGAAAAACTGTTTTTT. V gene TRBV19 combines with J gene TRBJ1-4, with D unresolved. This CDR3 contains 16 residues. V was pared by 4 bases and J by 0 bases, with 12 bases between. Germline lookup yields CDR1 LNHDA and CDR2 SQIVND (reference sequence).

DNA of the CDR3: TGCGCCAGCAGTGAAAAGGACAGGACCGGGGAGCTGTTTTTT. As protein: CASSEKDRTGELFF. V and J are TRBV10-2 and TRBJ2-2; 7 nucleotides agree with TRBD1. Germline CDR1 and CDR2: WSHSY and SAAADI. The CDR3 totals 14 residues. Unmatched junction bases numbered 3, after V lost 3 bases and J lost 5 bases.

This clone was detected once. The chain links TRBV29-1 to TRBJ2-1; D possibly corresponds to TRBD2 (6 bases). V lost 7 bases and J lost 3, with 10 bases in between. Germline V gene sequence: CDR1 SQVTM, CDR2 ANQGSEA. This CDR3 is 12 amino acids long. CDR3 loop: CSGRTNYNEQFF. In DNA, the CDR3 is TGCAGCGGTCGGACTAACTACAATGAGCAGTTCTTC.

This clone was detected only a few times. The chain is built from TRBV10-3 and TRBJ2-7; a possible D gene is TRBD1 (6 bases). CDR1 and CDR2 (germline): ENHRY, SYGVKD. Trimming stripped 10 bases from V and 3 bases from J, with 16 bases between. This CDR3 is built from 13 residues. CDR3 sequence: CATGVRPLYEQYV. The CDR3 DNA reads as TGTGCCACAGGGGTTCGCCCTCTCTACGAGCAGTACGTC.

The rearrangement uses TRBV29-1 and TRBJ2-1, with 7 nucleotides matching TRBD2. The germline V gene encodes CDR1 SQVTM and CDR2 ANQGSEA. This CDR3 is 14 amino acids long. Unmatched junction bases numbered 6, after V lost 7 bases and J lost 0 bases. The CDR3 reads CSAGTTSSYNEQFF. Here the CDR3 DNA reads TGCAGCGCGGGGACTACGAGCTCCTACAATGAGCAGTTCTTC.

V usage is TRBV10-1 and J usage is TRBJ2-7; 9 bases fit TRBD1. Per germline, CDR1 WNHNN and CDR2 SYGVQD (reference sequence). V dropped 5 bases and J dropped 7; count of bases not matched to a gene: 9. This CDR3 has 14 residues. The DNA of the CDR3 is TGCGCCAGCAGTAGCGGACAGGGGTATGTGGAGCAGTACTTC. It yields the protein CASSSGQGYVEQYF.

The chain employs TRBV27 and TRBJ2-7, with a tentative D call TRBD2 (7 bases). V was shortened by 6 bases and J by 7 bases, with 19 bases between the two germline ends. The V gene's germline CDR1 is MNHEY and CDR2 SMNVEV (reference sequence). The CDR3 length is 14 residues. For the CDR3, the DNA is TGTGCCAGCAGCAAAGGGGGGGGCTGGGGGGAGCAGTACTTC. It yields the protein CASSKGGGWGEQYF.

This chain joins TRBV28 and TRBJ2-4; D is uncertain. V lost 5 bases to trimming and J lost 6 bases, with 17 bases between them. This CDR3 is built from 15 residues. Germline-derived CDR1 and CDR2 are MDHEN and SYDVKM. CDR3 sequence reads: CASSVERQERNIQYF. CDR3 coding DNA: TGTGCCAGCAGTGTTGAACGGCAGGAAAGAAACATTCAGTACTTC.

The rearrangement links TRBV13 to TRBJ1-4; D is unresolved. CDR1 is PRHDT and CDR2 is FYEKMQ in the germline V gene (reference sequence). This CDR3 region has 15 residues. V was trimmed by 0 bases and J by 2 bases, leaving 7 bases between them. The CDR3 is CASSLGGGTNEKLFF. The CDR3 DNA is TGTGCCAGCAGCTTAGGAGGAGGGACTAATGAAAAACTGTTTTTT.

This chain uses TRBV5-1 with TRBJ2-3; 10 nucleotides match TRBD2. CDR1 SGHRS and CDR2 YFSETQ come from the germline V gene. The V segment lost 7 bases and the J segment 4 bases; nucleotides outside the gene matches: 6. This CDR3 region has 14 residues. CDR3 sequence: CASESGRAADTQYF. In DNA form, the CDR3 reads TGCGCCAGCGAAAGCGGGAGGGCGGCAGATACGCAGTATTTT.

The J gene is TRBJ1-4, the V gene TRBV11-2; 12 nucleotides align to TRBD1. The CDR3 consists of 15 residues. Germline V gene lookup returns CDR1 SGHAT and CDR2 FQNNGV. Trimming took 5 bases from V and 8 from J; bases not matched to a gene: 6. In nucleotides, the CDR3 is TGTGCCAGCAGCCTGTCCGGGACAGGGGGCGAAAAACTGTTTTTT. Its translation is CASSLSGTGGEKLFF.